This TCR beta chain was captured in a study of technical replicates of blood from four donors (dated by TCRdb to 2016 to 2017). To note about this clone: It lacks a known antigen. Base qualities are missing; no much larger clone stands one base away.

The CDR3 holds 17 amino acids from the cysteine to the phenylalanine. Only CDR3 DNA remains: 51 bases, in frame from the first base. CDR1 and CDR2 were assigned from the germline V gene as SGDLS and YYNGEE. Clipping removes 0 bases from V and 0 bases from J, with 6 as the unmatched junction base count. Libraries were built with the immunoSEQ multiplex PCR assay. Sourced from immuneACCESS, this table was stored by TCRdb with only in-frame sequences that have V and J called. A share of the clones is absent; for the studies checked, an unresolved V gene accounts for under half, and the remainder has no known explanation. In all, the sample holds approximately 100,000 clones, and approximately 96% of those were seen once. The ten largest account for roughly 0.2% of the sample.

The sample taken for sequencing was T cells isolated from PBMCs. The sequence was collected from a human donor in good health. In this chain, TRBV9 is recombined with TRBJ2-3; the central 8 bases match TRBD2. The CDR3 region has the sequence CASSVVGLGGSTDTQYF. The DNA sequence reads TGTGCCAGCAGCGTAGTGGGACTAGGGGGGAGCACAGATACGCAGTATTTT.